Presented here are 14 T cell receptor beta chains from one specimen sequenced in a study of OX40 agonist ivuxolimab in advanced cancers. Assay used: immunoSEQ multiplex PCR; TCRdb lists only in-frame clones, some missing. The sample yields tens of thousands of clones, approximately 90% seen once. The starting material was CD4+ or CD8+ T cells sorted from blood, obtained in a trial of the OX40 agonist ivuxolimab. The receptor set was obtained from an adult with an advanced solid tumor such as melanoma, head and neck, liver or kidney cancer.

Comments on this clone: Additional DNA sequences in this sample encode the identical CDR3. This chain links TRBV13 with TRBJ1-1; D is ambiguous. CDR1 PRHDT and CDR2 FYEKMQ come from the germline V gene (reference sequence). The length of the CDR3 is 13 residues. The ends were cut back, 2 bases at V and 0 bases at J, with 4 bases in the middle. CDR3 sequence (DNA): TGTGCCAGCAGCTTAACAGTGAACACTGAAGCTTTCTTT. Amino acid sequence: CASSLTVNTEAFF.

CDR3 in DNA: TGTGCCAGCAAGTTAGGGAGTAACACTGAAGCTTTCTTT. Its translation is CASKLGSNTEAFF. The gene calls are TRBV6-6 and TRBJ1-1, with D uncertain. CDR3 length: 13 residues. V lost 7 bases, J lost 2 bases, and 11 bases lay in between. Germline loops: CDR1 MNHNY, CDR2 SVGAGI (reference sequence).

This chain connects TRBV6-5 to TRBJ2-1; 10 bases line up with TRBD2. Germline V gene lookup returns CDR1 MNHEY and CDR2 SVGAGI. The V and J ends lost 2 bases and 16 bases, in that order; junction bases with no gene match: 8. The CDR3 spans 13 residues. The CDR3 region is CASSYREREGRFF. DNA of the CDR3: TGTGCCAGCAGTTACCGGGAGCGGGAGGGCCGTTTCTTC.

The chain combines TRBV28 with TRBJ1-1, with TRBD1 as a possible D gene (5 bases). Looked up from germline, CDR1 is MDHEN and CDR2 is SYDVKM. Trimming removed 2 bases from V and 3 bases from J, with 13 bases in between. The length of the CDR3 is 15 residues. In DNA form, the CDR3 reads TGTGCCAGCAGTTTAGGCCCAGGGAAGGACACTGAAGCTTTCTTT. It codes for CASSLGPGKDTEAFF.

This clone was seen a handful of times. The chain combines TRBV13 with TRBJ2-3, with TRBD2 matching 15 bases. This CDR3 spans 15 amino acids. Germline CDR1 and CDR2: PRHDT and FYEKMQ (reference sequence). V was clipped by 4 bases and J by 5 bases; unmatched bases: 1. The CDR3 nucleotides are TGTGCCAGCAGCTCGGGACTAGCGGGAGGAGATACGCAGTATTTT. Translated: CASSSGLAGGDTQYF.

The CDR3 DNA reads as TGTGCCAGTAGTGTAAGCGGGAGCTACACCGGGGAGCTGTTTTTT. Protein: CASSVSGSYTGELFF. The chain combines TRBV19 with TRBJ2-2, with 8 bases lining up with TRBD2. The J segment lost 3 bases and the V segment lost 5 bases, leaving 5 bases of the junction unmatched. Germline CDR1 LNHDA, CDR2 SQIVND (reference sequence). CDR3 length: 15 residues.

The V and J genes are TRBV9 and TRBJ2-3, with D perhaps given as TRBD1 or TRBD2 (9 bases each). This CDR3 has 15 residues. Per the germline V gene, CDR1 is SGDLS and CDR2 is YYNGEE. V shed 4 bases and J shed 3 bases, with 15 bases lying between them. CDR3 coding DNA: TGTGCCAGCAGCCCTAGCGGGACAGGGACAGATACGCAGTATTTT. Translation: CASSPSGTGTDTQYF. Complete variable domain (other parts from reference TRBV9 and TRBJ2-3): DSGVTQTPKHLITATGQRVTLRCSPRSGDLSVYWYQQSLDQGLQFLIQYYNGEERAKGNILERFSAQQFPDLHSELNLSSLELGDSALYFCASSPSGTGTDTQYFGPGTRLTVL.

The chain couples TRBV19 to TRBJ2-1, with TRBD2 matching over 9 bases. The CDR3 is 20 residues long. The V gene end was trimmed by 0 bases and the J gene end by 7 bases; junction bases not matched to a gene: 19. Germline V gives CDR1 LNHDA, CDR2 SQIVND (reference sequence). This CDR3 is CASSIDRRRAGGSSGNEQFF. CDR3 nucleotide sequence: TGTGCCAGTAGTATAGATAGGAGGCGAGCGGGAGGCTCGTCTGGAAATGAGCAGTTCTTC.

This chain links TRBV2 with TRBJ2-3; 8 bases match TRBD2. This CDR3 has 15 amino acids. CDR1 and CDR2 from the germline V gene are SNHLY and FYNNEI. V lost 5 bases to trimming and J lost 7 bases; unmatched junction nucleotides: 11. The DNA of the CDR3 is TGTGCCAGCAGTAACCCGGGACTAGAGGTGCATACGCAGTATTTT. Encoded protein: CASSNPGLEVHTQYF.

CDR3 region: CASSPSGRASGGELFF. The CDR3 nucleotides read TGTGCCAGCAGCCCTAGCGGGAGGGCCTCTGGCGGGGAGCTGTTTTTT. The rearrangement uses TRBV9 and TRBJ2-2, with TRBD2 matching over 12 bases. CDR1 SGDLS and CDR2 YYNGEE come from the germline V gene. With 4 bases clipped from V and 7 bases from J, the junction kept 8 bases outside the gene matches. This CDR3 contains 16 residues. Full variable domain (missing parts from reference TRBV9 and TRBJ2-2): DSGVTQTPKHLITATGQRVTLRCSPRSGDLSVYWYQQSLDQGLQFLIQYYNGEERAKGNILERFSAQQFPDLHSELNLSSLELGDSALYFCASSPSGRASGGELFFGEGSRLTVL.

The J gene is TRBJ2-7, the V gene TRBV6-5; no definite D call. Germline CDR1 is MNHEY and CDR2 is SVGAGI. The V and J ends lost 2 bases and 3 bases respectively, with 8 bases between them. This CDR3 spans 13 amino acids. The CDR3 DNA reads TGTGCCAGCAGTTACCTGCACAGCTACGAGCAGTACTTC. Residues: CASSYLHSYEQYF.

The CDR3 coding sequence is TGCGCCAGCAGCTTGTTAAGGGGGCCCCTGAATCACACTGAAGCTTTCTTT. Amino acid sequence: CASSLLRGPLNHTEAFF. The rearrangement links TRBV5-1 to TRBJ1-1; 7 bases agree with TRBD1. This CDR3 comprises 17 residues. CDR1 SGHRS and CDR2 YFSETQ come from the germline V gene. V lost 1 base, J lost 3 bases, and 12 bases stayed unmatched.

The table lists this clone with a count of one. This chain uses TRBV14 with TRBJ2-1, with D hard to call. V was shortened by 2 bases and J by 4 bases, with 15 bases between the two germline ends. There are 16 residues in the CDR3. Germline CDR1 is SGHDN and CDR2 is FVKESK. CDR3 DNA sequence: TGTGCCAGCAGCCAACCTTATGGAGAAAAGTACAATGAGCAGTTCTTC. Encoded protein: CASSQPYGEKYNEQFF.

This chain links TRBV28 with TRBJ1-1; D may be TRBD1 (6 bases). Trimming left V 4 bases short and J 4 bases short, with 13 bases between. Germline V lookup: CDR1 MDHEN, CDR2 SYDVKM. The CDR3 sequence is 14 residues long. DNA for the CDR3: TGTGCCAGCAGTTCCCCGGACAGACCCACTGAAGCTTTCTTT. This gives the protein CASSSPDRPTEAFF.